The 7 T cell receptor beta chains in this list originate from one sample, sequenced in a study of Graves' ophthalmopathy and Graves' hyperthyroidism listed by TCRdb under 2018. For sequencing, an Illumina HiSeq 2000 was employed. For repertoire sequencing, TCR beta CDR3 regions were amplified from RNA transcripts. The first round of RT-PCR was done with HTBI primers and the Qiagen OneStep RT-PCR kit, and was followed by a second round of multiplex PCR, then size selection and purification. TCRdb reprocessed the public reads (quality trimming at Q25 with fastp, clone calling with MiXCR) and kept in-frame beta chains. Rows with a matching CDR3 protein are joined into one entry that keeps the most common DNA and genes. Counted in this sample were some 750,000 distinct CDR3 sequences; approximately 40% of them appeared once. The biggest ten clones account for approximately 43% of the sample. Specimen: peripheral blood. These receptors were collected from an adult man with Graves' ophthalmopathy.

V gene TRBV15 combines with J gene TRBJ1-2, with D hard to call. Trimming removed 3 bases at V and 4 bases at J, with 9 bases between. CDR1 and CDR2 (germline): LNHNV, YYDKDF (reference sequence). This CDR3 has 13 residues. The CDR3 region has the DNA TGTGCCACCAGCAGTTCGGGCGCCTATGGCTACACCTTC. This codes for CATSSSGAYGYTF.

The CDR3 coding sequence is TGCAGCGTTGAAACAGGACAGGGGGGTGAAAAACTGTTTTTT. Protein product: CSVETGQGGEKLFF. This rearrangement joins TRBV29-1 to TRBJ1-4, with 10 bases matching TRBD1. V lost 2 bases to trimming and J lost 7 bases; unmatched junction nucleotides: 4. Germline V gene sequence: CDR1 SQVTM, CDR2 ANQGSEA. The CDR3 spans 14 residues.

The table lists this clonotype with many counts. V usage is TRBV2 and J usage is TRBJ2-2; D not resolved. V lost 6 bases and J 1 base, leaving 9 bases between the germline ends. Germline V gene data show CDR1 as SNHLY and CDR2 as FYNNEI. CDR3 length: 14 amino acids. The CDR3 loop is CASRYQENTGELFF. The CDR3 DNA follows: TGTGCCAGCAGGTACCAAGAGAACACCGGGGAGCTGTTTTTT.

This clonotype occurred once. The chain links TRBV2 to TRBJ2-7; TRBD2 matches 10 bases. The CDR3 length is 15 residues. The V gene end was trimmed by 4 bases and the J gene end by 2 bases; junction bases not matched to a gene: 5. Germline values: CDR1 SNHLY, CDR2 FYNNEI. The CDR3: CASSGELAGTYEQYF. For the CDR3, the DNA is TGTGCCAGCAGTGGGGAACTAGCGGGAACCTACGAGCAGTACTTC.

This clonotype showed up many times. The gene calls are TRBV25-1 and TRBJ2-5; possibly TRBD2 for D (5 bases). With 5 bases removed from V and 2 bases from J, the gap between germline ends came to 9 bases. Per germline, CDR1 MGHDK and CDR2 SYGVNS. The CDR3 contains 13 residues. The CDR3 DNA reads TGTGCCAGCAGTTGGCGAGGGCAAGAGACCCAGTACTTC. It translates to CASSWRGQETQYF. Based on the CDR3 plus reference TRBV25-1 and TRBJ2-5, the full variable domain is EADIYQTPRYLVIGTGKKITLECSQTMGHDKMYWYQQDPGMELHLIHYSYGVNSTEKGDLSSESTVSRIRTEHFPLTLESARPSHTSQYLCASSWRGQETQYFGPGTRLLVL.

Of note for this clonotype: Just one base apart from a much larger clone, this may be a read error. Likely a read error: the CDR3 ends without its conserved phenylalanine or tryptophan. The chain joins TRBV20-1 to TRBJ1-2, with D possibly matching TRBD1 (6 bases). Germline V lookup: CDR1 DFQATT, CDR2 SNEGSKA (reference sequence). There are 13 residues in the CDR3. V was cut by 2 bases and J by 3 bases, with 10 bases left in between. CDR3 in DNA: TGCAGTGCTAGATGGACAGAGGACTATGGCTACACCATC. Translated, it gives CSARWTEDYGYTI.

This clonotype was counted ten times or more. The V and J genes are TRBV10-3 and TRBJ1-1; 8 bases align to TRBD1. This CDR3 region has 15 residues. Germline V gene lookup returns CDR1 ENHRY and CDR2 SYGVKD. Here the CDR3 DNA reads TGTGCTACCGAGGTGGCAGGGGGCGGTGGGACTGAAGCTTTCTTT. Amino acids: CATEVAGGGGTEAFF.